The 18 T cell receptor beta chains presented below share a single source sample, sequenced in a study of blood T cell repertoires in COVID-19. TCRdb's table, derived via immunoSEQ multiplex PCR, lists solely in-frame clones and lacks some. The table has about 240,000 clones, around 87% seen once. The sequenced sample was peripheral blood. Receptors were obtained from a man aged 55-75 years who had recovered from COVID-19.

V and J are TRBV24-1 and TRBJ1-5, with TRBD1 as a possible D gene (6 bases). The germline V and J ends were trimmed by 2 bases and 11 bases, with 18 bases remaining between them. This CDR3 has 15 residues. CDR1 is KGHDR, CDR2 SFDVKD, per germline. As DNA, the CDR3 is TGTGCCACCAGTGATTCTAACAGGGACCGGGGGGCCCAGCATTTT. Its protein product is CATSDSNRDRGAQHF.

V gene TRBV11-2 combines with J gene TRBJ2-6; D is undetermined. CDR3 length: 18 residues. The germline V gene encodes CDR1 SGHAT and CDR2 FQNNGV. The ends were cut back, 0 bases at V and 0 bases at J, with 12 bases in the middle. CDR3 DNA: TGTGCCAGCAGCTTAGACACCCTAATTTCCTCTGGGGCCAACGTCCTGACTTTC. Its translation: CASSLDTLISSGANVLTF.

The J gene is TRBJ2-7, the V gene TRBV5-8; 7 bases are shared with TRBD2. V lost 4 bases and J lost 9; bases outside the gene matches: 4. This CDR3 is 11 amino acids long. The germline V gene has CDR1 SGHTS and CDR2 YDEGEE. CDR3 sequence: CASSPGGRQYV. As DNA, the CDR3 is TGTGCCAGCAGCCCGGGGGGACGGCAGTACGTC.

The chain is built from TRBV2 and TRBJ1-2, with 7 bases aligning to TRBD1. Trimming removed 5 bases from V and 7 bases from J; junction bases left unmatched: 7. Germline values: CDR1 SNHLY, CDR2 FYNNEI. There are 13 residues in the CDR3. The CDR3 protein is CASSRQGLGGYTF. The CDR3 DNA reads TGTGCCAGCAGTAGACAGGGACTAGGTGGCTACACCTTC.

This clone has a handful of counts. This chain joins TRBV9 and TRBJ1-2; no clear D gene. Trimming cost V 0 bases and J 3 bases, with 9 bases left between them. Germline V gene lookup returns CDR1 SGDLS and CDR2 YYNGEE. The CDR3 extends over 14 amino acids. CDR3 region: CASSVAGGYYGYTF. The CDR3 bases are TGTGCCAGCAGCGTAGCCGGAGGGTACTATGGCTACACCTTC.

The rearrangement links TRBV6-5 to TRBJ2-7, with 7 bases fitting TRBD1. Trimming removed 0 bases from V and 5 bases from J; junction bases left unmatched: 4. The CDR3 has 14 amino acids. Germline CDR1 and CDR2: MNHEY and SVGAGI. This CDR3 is CASSYSQGTDEQYF. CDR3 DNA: TGTGCCAGCAGTTACTCGCAGGGGACAGACGAGCAGTACTTC.

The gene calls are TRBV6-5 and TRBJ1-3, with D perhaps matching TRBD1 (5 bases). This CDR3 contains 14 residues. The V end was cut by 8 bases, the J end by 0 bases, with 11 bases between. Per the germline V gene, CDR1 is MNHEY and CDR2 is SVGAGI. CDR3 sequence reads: CASQGLSSGNTIYF. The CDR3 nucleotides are TGTGCCAGCCAGGGACTGAGCTCTGGAAACACCATATATTTT.

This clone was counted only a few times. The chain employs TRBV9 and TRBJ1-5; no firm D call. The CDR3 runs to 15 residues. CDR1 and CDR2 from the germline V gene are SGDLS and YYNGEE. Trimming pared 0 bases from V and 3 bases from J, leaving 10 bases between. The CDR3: CASSVGGSTNQPQHF. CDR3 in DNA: TGTGCCAGCAGCGTAGGCGGCTCGACCAATCAGCCCCAGCATTTT.

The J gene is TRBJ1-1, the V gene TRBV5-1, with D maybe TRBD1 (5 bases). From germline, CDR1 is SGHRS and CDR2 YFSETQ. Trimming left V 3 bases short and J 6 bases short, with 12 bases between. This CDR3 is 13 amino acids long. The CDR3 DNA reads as TGCGCCAGCAGCTCGGGCAGGGTCGCTGAAGCTTTCTTT. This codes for CASSSGRVAEAFF.

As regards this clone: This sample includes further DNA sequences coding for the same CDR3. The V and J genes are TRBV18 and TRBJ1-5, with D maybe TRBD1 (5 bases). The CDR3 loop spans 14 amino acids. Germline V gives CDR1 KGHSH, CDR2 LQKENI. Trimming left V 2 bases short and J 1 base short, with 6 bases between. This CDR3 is CASSPGASNQPQHF. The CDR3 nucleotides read TGTGCCAGCTCACCAGGGGCGAGCAATCAGCCCCAGCATTTT.

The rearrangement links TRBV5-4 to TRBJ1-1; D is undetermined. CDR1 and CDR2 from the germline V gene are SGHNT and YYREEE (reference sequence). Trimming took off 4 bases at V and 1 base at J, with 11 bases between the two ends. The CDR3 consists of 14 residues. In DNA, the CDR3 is TGTGCCAGCAGCCGACAAGGTGGGAACACTGAAGCTTTCTTT. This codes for CASSRQGGNTEAFF. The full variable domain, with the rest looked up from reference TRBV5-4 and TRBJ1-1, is ETGVTQSPTHLIKTRGQQVTLRCSSQSGHNTVSWYQQALGQGPQFIFQYYREEENGRGNFPPRFSGLQFPNYSSELNVNALELDDSALYLCASSRQGGNTEAFFGQGTRLTVV.

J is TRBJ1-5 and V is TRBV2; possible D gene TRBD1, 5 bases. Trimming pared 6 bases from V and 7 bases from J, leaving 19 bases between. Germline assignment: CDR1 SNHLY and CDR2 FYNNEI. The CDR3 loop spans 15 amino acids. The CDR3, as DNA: TGTGCCAGCAGGGGGGTCCGGGATAGCGGCCAGCCCCAGCATTTT. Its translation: CASRGVRDSGQPQHF.

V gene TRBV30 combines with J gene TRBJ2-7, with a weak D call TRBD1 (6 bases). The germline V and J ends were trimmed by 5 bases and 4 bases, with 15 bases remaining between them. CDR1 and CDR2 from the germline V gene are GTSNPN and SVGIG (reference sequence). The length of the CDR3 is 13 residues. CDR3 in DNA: TGTGCCTGGTCAACAGGGTTGGCTTACGAGCAGTACTTC. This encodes CAWSTGLAYEQYF.

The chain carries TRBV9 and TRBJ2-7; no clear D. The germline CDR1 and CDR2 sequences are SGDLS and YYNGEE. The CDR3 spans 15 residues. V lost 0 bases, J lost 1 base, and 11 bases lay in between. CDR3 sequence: CASSVGVESSYEQYF. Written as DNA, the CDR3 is TGTGCCAGCAGCGTAGGGGTGGAGAGTTCCTACGAGCAGTACTTC.

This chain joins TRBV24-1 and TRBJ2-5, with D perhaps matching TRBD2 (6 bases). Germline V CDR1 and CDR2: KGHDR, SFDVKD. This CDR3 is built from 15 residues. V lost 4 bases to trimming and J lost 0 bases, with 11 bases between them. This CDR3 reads CATSEGDWNQETQYF. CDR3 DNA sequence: TGTGCCACCAGTGAAGGGGACTGGAACCAAGAGACCCAGTACTTC.

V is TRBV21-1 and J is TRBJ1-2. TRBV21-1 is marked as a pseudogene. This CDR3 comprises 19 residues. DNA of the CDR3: TGTGCCAGCAGCAAAGAGTGGTTCGGAGTGCGGGTGCCTAACTATGGCTACACCTTC. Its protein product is CASSKEWFGVRVPNYGYTF.

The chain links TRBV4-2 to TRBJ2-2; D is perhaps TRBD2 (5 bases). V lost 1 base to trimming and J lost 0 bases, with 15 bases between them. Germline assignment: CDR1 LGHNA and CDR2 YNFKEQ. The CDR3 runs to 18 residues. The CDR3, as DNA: TGTGCCAGCAGCCAAGGTACCAGCCTCGGGGCGAACACCGGGGAGCTGTTTTTT. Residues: CASSQGTSLGANTGELFF.

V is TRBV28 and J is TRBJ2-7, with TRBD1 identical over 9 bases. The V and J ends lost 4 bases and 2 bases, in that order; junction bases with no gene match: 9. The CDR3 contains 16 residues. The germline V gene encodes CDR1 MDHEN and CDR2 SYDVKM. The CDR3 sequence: CASSSGPGQGTYEQYF. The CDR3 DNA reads TGTGCCAGCAGTTCGGGGCCGGGACAGGGCACCTACGAGCAGTACTTC.